Below, one T cell receptor beta chain is given with its context. The method was immunoSEQ multiplex PCR; TCRdb's version includes in-frame clones alone and lacks a portion of them. In the table there are 150,000 or so clones, approximately 86% of which are singletons. Germline CDR1 and CDR2: MNHEY and SVGEGT. The ends were cut back, 3 bases at V and 0 bases at J, with 4 bases in the middle. CDR3 length: 13 residues. These data come from a study of control samples from healthy donors and cancer patients. The TCR comes from a man aged 18-30 years in good health. V is TRBV6-2 or TRBV6-3 and J is TRBJ2-3; D is unresolved. Source material: blood. The DNA of the CDR3 is TGTGCCAGCAGTTATATAAGCACAGATACGCAGTATTTT. It specifies CASSYISTDTQYF.